This entry describes one T cell receptor (beta chain). This clone was detected only a few times. This clone's antigen is unknown. No per-base quality is available; no much larger clone lies one base away. TCRbeta CDR3 regions were amplified from genomic DNA by means of the immunoSEQ Assay, a bias-controlled multiplex PCR. The authors' analysis ran thus. Nucleated cell counts per sample were estimated from amplification of reference gene primers within the assay. Sequence reads were collapsed and filtered to measure the absolute abundance of every unique TCRbeta CDR3 rearrangement. Productive Simpson clonality was computed per sample as the square root of Simpson's diversity index over productive rearrangements. Entries here come from immuneACCESS through TCRdb and include only in-frame sequences with V and J called. Some clones fail to appear in such tables; in the studies checked, an unresolved V gene covers under half of the shortfall, and the cause of the remainder is unknown. The D gene and trimming were derived from the DNA, and the V and J assignments and clone size from that table. Within this sample are over 45,000 clones, with roughly 80% of them counted one time only. The biggest ten clones account for about 6.4% of the sample.

Based on the germline V gene, the CDR1 and CDR2 sequences are SGHVS and FQNEAQ. V has 2 bases trimmed and J has 9 bases trimmed; junction bases matching no gene number 19. The CDR3, cysteine through phenylalanine, is 18 amino acids long. Only the CDR3 part of the read is kept: 54 bases, read in frame from the first base. Collaborating institutions collected whole blood in K2EDTA tubes following their own protocols. For TCRbeta analysis, collaborator samples were shipped as frozen whole blood, as isolated PBMCs, or as DNA extracted from either sample type. The record originates from a study of blood T cell repertoires in COVID-19 (dated by TCRdb to the early 2020s). General notes on the study: Samples covering the acute and convalescent phases of COVID-19 were provided by collaborators in the United States, Italy and Spain. The prospective study material was composed of cDNA or gDNA derived from T cells, B-cell-depleted T cells, or PBMCs. Subjects who had been exposed to COVID-19, were actively infected with it, or had recovered from it provided the deeply sampled blood TCRbeta repertoires that made up the dataset. The repertoires were released in a freely available public database intended as a resource for research on the immune response to SARS-CoV-2. The samples were drawn from the first 160 participants of the ongoing ImmuneRACE study and from 950 to 1,500 subjects provided by 6 global collaborators. Nearly every sample came with metadata listing a de-identified subject ID, COVID-19 status, age in years and sex. HLA class I and class II types, where available, came from metadata supplied by the sample provider rather than from assay-based typing. The full study reports these points: The amount of clinical and demographic metadata varied by source and participant and was provided uncurated.

Material for sequencing was peripheral blood. The clonotype comes from a human donor in a cohort sampled during active or convalescent COVID-19. Here the chain combines TRBV7-8 and TRBJ2-4; 7 middle bases align to TRBD1. The nucleotides read TGTGCCAGCAGCTTAAGGGCACGAGGGATAGGGGGCGAGGGCATTCAGTACTTC. Its amino acids are CASSLRARGIGGEGIQYF. Joined to the reference TRBV7-8 and TRBJ2-4 proteins, this CDR3 gives the full variable domain: GAGVSQSPRYKVAKRGQDVALRCDPISGHVSLFWYQQALGQGPEFLTYFQNEAQLDKSGLPSDRFFAERPEGSVSTLKIQRTQQEDSAVYLCASSLRARGIGGEGIQYFGAGTRLSVL.